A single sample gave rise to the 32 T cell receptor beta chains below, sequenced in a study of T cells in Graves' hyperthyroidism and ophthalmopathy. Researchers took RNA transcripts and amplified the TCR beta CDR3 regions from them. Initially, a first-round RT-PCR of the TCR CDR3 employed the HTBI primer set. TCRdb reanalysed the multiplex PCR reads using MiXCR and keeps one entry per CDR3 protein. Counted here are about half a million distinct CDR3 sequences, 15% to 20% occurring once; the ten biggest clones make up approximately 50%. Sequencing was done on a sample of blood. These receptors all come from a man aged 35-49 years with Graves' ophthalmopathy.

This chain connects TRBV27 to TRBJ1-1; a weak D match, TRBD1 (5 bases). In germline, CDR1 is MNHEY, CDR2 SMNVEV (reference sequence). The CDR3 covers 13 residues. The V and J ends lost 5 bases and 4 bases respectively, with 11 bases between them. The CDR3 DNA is TGTGCCAGCAGTCCCCAGGGACCCACTGAAGCTTTCTTT. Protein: CASSPQGPTEAFF.

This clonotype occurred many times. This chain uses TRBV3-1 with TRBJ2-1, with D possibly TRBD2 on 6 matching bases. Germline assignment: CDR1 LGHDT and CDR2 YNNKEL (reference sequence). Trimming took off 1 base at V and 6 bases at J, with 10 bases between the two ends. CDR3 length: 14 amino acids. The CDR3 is CASSQVSGANEQFF. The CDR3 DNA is TGTGCCAGCAGCCAAGTGTCGGGAGCCAATGAGCAGTTCTTC.

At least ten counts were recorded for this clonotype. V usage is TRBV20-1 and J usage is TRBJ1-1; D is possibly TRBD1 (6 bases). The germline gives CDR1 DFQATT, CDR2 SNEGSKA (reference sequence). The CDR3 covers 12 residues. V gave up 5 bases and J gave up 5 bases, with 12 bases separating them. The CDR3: CSAGGGGTEAFF. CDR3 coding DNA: TGCAGTGCTGGGGGAGGGGGTACTGAAGCTTTCTTT.

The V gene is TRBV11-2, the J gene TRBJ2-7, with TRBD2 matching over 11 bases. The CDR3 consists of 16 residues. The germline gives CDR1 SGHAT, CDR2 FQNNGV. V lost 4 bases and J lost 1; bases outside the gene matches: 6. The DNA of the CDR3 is TGTGCCAGCAGCTCACTAGCGGGAGAGAGATCCTACGAGCAGTACTTC. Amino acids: CASSSLAGERSYEQYF.

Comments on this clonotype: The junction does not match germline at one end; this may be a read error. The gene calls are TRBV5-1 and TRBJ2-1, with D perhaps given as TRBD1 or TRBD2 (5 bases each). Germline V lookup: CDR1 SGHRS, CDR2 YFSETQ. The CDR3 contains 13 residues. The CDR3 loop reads CASSWDPYNEQFF. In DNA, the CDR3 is TGTGCCAGCAGCTGGGACCCTTACAATGAGCAGTTCTTC.

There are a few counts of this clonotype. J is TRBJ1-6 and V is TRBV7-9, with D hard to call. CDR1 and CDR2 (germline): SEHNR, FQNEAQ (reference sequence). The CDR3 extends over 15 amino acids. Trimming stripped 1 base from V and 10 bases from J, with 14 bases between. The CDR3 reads CASSLVEGLSSPLHF. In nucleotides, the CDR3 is TGTGCCAGCAGCTTAGTGGAGGGATTGAGCTCACCCCTCCACTTT.

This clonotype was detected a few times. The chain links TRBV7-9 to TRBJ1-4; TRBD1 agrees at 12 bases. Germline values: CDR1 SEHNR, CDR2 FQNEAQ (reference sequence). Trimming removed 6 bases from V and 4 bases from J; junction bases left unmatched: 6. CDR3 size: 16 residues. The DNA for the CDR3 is TGTGCCAGCAGTGGGACAGGGGGCGCCGGTAATGAAAAACTGTTTTTT. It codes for CASSGTGGAGNEKLFF.

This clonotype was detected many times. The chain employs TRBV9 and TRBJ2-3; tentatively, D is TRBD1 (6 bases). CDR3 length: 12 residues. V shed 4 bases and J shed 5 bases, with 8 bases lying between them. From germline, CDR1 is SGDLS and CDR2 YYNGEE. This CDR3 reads CASSQGGDTQYF. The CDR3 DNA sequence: TGTGCCAGCAGCCAAGGGGGAGATACGCAGTATTTT.

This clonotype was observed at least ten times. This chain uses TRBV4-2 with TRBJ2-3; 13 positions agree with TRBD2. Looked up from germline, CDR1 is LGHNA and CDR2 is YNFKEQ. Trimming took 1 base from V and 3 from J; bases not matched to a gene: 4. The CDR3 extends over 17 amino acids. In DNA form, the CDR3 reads TGTGCCAGCAGCCAAGGGGGACTAGCGGGGACGACAGATACGCAGTATTTT. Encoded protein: CASSQGGLAGTTDTQYF.

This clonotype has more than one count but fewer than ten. Here the CDR3 DNA reads TGTGCCTGGAGTGAAAGCGGGCGTCAGGAGCTGTTTTTT. Translating it yields CAWSESGRQELFF. V is TRBV30 and J is TRBJ2-2; possibly TRBD2 for D (6 bases). CDR3 size: 13 residues. V was shortened by 1 base and J by 10 bases, with 13 bases between the two germline ends. From germline, CDR1 is GTSNPN and CDR2 SVGIG (reference sequence).

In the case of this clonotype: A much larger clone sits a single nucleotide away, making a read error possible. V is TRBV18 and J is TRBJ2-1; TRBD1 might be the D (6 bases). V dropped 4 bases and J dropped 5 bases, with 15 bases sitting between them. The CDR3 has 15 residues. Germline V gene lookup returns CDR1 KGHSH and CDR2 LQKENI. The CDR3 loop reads CASSQLDRKDNEQFF. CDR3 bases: TGTGCCAGCTCACAACTCGACAGGAAAGACAATGAGCAGTTCTTC. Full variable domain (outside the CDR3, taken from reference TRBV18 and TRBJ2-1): NAGVMQNPRHLVRRRGQEARLRCSPMKGHSHVYWYRQLPEEGLKFMVYLQKENIIDESGMPKERFSAEFPKEGPSILRIQQVVRGDSAAYFCASSQLDRKDNEQFFGPGTRLTVL.

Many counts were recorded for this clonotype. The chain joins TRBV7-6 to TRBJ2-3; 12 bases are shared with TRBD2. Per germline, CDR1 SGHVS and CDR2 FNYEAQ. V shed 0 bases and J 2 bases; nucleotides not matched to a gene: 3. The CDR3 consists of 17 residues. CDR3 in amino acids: CASSLAGTSGHTDTQYF. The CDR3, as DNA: TGTGCCAGCAGCTTAGCTGGGACTAGCGGGCACACAGATACGCAGTATTTT.

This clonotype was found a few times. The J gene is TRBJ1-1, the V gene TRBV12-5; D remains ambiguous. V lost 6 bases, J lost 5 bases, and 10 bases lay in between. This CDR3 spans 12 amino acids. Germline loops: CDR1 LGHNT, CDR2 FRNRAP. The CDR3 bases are TGTGCTAGTGGCCAGTCCCGAACTGAAGCTTTCTTT. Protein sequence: CASGQSRTEAFF.

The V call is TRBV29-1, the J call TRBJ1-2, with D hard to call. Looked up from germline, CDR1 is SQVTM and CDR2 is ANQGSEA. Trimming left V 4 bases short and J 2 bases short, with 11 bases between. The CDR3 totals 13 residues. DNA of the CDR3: TGCAGCGTTGGCTTAGGATCCAACTATGGCTACACCTTC. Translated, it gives CSVGLGSNYGYTF.

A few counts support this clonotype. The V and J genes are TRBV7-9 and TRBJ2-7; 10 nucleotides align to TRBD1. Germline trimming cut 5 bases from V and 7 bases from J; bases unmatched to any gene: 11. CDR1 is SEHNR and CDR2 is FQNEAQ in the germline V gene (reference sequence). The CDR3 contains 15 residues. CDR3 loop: CASSGGGTGVREQYF. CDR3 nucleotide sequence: TGTGCCAGCAGCGGGGGGGGGACAGGGGTGAGGGAGCAGTACTTC.

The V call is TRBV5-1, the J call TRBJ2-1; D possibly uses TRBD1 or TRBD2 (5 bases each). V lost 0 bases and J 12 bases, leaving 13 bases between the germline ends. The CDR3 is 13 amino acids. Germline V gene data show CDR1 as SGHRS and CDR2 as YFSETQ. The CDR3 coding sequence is TGCGCCAGCAGCTTGGTGCAAGAGGGGACGCAGTTCTTC. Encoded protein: CASSLVQEGTQFF.

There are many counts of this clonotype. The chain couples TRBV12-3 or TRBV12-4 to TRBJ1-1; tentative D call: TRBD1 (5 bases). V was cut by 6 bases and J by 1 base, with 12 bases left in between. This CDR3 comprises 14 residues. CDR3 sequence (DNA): TGTGCCAGCAGGACTGGACAACCGAACACTGAAGCTTTCTTT. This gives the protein CASRTGQPNTEAFF.

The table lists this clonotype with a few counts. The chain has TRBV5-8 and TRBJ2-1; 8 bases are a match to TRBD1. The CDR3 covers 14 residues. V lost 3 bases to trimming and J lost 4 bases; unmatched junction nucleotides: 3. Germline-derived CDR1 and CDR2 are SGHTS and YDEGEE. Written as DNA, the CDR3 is TGTGCCAGCAGCTCCCGGACAGGGTACAATGAGCAGTTCTTC. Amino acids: CASSSRTGYNEQFF.

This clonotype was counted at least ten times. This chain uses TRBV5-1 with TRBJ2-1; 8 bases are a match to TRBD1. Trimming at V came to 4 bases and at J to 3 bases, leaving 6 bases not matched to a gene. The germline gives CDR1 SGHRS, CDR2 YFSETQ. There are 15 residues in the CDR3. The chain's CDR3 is CASSPGQADYNEQFF. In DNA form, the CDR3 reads TGCGCCAGCAGCCCGGGACAGGCCGACTACAATGAGCAGTTCTTC.

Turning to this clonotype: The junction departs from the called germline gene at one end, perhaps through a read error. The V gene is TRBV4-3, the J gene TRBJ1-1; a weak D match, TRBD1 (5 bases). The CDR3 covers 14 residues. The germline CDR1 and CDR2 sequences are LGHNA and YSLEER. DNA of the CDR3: TGCGCCAGCAGCAAAGAGGCCTGGGGCACTGAAGCTTCCTTT. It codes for CASSKEAWGTEASF.

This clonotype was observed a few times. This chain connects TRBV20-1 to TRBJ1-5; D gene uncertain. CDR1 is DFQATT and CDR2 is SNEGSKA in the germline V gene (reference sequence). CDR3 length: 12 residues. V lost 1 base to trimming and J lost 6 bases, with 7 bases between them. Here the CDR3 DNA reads TGCAGTGCTAGAGGGGGTAGTCAGCCCCAGCATTTT. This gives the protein CSARGGSQPQHF.

The CDR3 coding sequence is TGTGCCAGCAGTGAAACGACAGGGGGCGGAGATGAGCAGTTCTTC. It specifies CASSETTGGGDEQFF. The V call is TRBV27, the J call TRBJ2-1; TRBD1 matches 10 bases. From germline, CDR1 is MNHEY and CDR2 SMNVEV (reference sequence). With V trimmed by 5 bases and J by 8 bases, 9 bases remained unmatched. This CDR3 is built from 15 residues.

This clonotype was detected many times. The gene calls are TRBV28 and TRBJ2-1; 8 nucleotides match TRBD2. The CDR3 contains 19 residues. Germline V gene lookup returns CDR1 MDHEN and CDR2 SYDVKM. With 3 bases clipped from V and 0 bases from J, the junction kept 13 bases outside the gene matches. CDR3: CASSLKAGRALSSYNEQFF. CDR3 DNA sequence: TGTGCCAGCAGTTTGAAGGCCGGGAGGGCCTTGAGCTCCTACAATGAGCAGTTCTTC.

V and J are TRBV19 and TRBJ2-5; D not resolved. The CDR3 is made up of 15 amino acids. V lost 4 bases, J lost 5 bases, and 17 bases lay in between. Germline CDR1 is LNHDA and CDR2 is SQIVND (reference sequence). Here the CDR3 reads CASSTKTTATETQYF. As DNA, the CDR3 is TGTGCCAGTAGTACTAAAACAACAGCGACGGAGACCCAGTACTTC.

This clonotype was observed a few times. CDR3 region: CASSDLFNSYNEQFF. CDR3 nucleotide sequence: TGTGCCAGCAGTGATTTGTTTAACTCCTACAATGAGCAGTTCTTC. V is TRBV6-1 and J is TRBJ2-1; no definite D call. This CDR3 region has 15 residues. V was clipped by 3 bases and J by 0 bases, with 9 bases between them. The V gene's germline CDR1 is MNHNS and CDR2 SASEGT.

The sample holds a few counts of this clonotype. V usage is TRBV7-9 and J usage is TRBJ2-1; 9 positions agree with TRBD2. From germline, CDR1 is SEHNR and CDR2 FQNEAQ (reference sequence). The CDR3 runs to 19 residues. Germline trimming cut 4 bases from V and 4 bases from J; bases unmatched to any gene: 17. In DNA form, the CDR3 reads TGTGCCAGCAGCTCCGACCTTGCAGCGGGGGGCTTATTTTACAATGAGCAGTTCTTC. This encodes CASSSDLAAGGLFYNEQFF.

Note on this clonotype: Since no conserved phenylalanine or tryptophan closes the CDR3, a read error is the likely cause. CDR3 protein: CSASPQGARGEQYL. The CDR3 DNA follows: TGCAGTGCTAGCCCACAGGGGGCACGAGGCGAGCAGTACCTC. The chain recombines TRBV20-1 with TRBJ2-7; 9 bases agree with TRBD1. V was clipped by 3 bases and J by 6 bases; unmatched bases: 9. From germline, CDR1 is DFQATT and CDR2 SNEGSKA (reference sequence). CDR3 length: 14 residues.

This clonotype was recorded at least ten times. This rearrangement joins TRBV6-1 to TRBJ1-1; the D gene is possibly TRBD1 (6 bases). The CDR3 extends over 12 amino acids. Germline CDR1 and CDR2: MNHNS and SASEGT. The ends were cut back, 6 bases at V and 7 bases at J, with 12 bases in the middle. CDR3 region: CASRSWTDEAFF. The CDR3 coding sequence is TGTGCCAGCAGGAGTTGGACAGATGAAGCTTTCTTT.

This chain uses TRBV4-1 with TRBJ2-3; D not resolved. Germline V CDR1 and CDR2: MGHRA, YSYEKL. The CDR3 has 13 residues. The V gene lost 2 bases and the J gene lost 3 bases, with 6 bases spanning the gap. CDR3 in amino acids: CASSQRPTDTQYF. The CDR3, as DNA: TGCGCCAGCAGCCAAAGGCCTACAGATACGCAGTATTTT.

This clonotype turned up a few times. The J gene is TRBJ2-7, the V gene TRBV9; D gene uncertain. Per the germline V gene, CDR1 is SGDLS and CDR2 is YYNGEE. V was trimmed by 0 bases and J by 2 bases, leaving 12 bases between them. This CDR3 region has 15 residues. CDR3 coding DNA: TGTGCCAGCAGCGTAGCCCTTGGGCCAGCCTACGAGCAGTACTTC. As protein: CASSVALGPAYEQYF.

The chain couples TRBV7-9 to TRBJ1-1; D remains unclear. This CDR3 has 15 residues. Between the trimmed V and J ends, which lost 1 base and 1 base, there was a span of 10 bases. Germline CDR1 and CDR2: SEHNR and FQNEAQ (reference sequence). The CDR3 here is CASSLVLGQNTEAFF. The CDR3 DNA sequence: TGTGCCAGCAGCTTAGTACTCGGCCAGAACACTGAAGCTTTCTTT.

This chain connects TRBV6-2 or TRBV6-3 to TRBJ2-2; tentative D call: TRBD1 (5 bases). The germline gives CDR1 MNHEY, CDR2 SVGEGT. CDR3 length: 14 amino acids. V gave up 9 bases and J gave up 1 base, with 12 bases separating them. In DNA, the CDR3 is TGTGCCAGTACGAAGGGGATGAACACCGGGGAGCTGTTTTTT. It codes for CASTKGMNTGELFF.